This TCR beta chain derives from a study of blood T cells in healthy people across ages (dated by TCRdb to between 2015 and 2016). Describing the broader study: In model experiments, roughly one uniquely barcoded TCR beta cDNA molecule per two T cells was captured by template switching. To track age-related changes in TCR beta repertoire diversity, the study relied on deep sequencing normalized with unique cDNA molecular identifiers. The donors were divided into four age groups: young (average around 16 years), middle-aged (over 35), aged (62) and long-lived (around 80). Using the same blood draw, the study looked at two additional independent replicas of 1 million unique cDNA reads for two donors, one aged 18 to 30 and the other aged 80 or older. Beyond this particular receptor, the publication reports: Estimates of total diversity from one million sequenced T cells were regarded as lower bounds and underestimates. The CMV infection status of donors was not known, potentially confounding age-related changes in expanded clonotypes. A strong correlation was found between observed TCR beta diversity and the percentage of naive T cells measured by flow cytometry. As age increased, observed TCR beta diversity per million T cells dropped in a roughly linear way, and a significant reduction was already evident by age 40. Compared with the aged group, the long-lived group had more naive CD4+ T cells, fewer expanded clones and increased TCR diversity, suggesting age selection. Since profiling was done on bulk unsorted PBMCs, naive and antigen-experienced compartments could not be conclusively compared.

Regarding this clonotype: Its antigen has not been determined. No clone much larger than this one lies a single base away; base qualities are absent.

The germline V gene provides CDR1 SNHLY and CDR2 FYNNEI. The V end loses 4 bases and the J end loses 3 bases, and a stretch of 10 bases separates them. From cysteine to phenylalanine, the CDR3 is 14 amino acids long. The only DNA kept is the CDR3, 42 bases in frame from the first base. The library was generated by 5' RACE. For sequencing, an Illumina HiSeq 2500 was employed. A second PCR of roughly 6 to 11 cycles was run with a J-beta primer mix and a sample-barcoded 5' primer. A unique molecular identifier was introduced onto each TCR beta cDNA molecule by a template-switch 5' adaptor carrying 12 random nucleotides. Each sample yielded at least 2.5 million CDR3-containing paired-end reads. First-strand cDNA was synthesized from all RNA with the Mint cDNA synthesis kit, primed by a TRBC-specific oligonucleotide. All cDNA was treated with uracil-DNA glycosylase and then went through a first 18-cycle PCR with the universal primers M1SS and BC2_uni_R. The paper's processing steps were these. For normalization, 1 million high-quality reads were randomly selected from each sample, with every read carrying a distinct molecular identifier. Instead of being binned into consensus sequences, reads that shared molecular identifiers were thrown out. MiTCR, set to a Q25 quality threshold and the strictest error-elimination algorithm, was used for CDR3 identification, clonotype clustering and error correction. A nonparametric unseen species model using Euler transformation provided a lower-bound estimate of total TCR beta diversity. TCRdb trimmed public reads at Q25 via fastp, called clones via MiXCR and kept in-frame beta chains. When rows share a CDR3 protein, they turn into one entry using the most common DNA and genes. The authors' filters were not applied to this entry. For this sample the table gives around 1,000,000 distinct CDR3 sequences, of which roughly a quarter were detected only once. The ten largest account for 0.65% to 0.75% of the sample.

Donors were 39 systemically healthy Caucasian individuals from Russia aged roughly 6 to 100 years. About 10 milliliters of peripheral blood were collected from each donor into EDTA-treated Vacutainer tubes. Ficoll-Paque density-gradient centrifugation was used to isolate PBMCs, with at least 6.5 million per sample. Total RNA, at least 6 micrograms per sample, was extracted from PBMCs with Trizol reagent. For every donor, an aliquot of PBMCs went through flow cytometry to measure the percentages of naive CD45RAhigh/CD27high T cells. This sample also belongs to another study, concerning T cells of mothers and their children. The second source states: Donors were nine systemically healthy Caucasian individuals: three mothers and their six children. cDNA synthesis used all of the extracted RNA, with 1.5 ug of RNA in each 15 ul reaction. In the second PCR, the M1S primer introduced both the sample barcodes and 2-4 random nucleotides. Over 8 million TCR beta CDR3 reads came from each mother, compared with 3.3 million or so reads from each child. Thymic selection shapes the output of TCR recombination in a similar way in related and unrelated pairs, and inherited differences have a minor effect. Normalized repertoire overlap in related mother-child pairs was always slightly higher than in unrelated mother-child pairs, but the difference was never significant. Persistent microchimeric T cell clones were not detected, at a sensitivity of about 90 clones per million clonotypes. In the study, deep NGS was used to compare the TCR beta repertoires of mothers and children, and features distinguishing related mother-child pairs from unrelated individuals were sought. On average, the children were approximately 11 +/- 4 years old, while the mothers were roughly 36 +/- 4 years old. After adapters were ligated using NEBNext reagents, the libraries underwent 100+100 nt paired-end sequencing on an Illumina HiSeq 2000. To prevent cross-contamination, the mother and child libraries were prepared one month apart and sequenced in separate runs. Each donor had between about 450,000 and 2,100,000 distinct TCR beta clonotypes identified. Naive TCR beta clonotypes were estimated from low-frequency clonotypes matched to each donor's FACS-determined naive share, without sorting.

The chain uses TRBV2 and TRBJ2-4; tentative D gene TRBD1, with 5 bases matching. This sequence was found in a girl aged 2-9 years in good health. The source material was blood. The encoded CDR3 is CASSGAGIKNIQYF. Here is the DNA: TGTGCCAGCAGTGGGGCAGGGATCAAAAACATTCAGTACTTC.